Following are 19 T cell receptor beta chains from one sample sequenced in a study of blood T cells in healthy people across ages. Primed by a sample-barcoded 5' primer and a J-beta primer mix, a second PCR proceeded for roughly 7 to 12 cycles. MiXCR, applied by TCRdb to the 5' RACE reads, yields one record per CDR3 protein. The sample consists of hundreds of thousands of distinct CDR3 sequences, roughly two fifths of them appearing once. The sequenced material came from blood. The receptors were gathered from an older woman in good health.

This clonotype showed up just a few times. CDR3 nucleotide sequence: TGTGCTAGTGGTTTGACAGGGGCACGGTCCTACGAGCAGTACTTC. Translation: CASGLTGARSYEQYF. V is TRBV12-5 and J is TRBJ2-7; TRBD1 matches 7 bases. The CDR3 length is 15 residues. J lost 1 base, V lost 2 bases, and 5 bases had no gene match. CDR1 LGHNT and CDR2 FRNRAP come from the germline V gene. The whole variable domain, remainder taken from reference TRBV12-5 and TRBJ2-7, is DARVTQTPRHKVTEMGQEVTMRCQPILGHNTVFWYRQTMMQGLELLAYFRNRAPLDDSGMPKDRFSAEMPDATLATLKIQPSEPRDSAVYFCASGLTGARSYEQYFGPGTRLTVT.

This chain uses TRBV7-9 with TRBJ2-1; 14 bases align to TRBD2. The CDR3 consists of 16 residues. Germline values: CDR1 SEHNR, CDR2 FQNEAQ (reference sequence). The J segment lost 8 bases and the V segment lost 3 bases, leaving 6 bases of the junction unmatched. The CDR3 protein is CASSFLTSGGADEQFF. The DNA of the CDR3 is TGTGCCAGCAGCTTCCTGACTAGCGGGGGGGCCGATGAGCAGTTCTTC.

This clonotype was counted between two and nine times. The chain recombines TRBV7-4 with TRBJ2-7; 11 bases align to TRBD2. V gave up 4 bases and J gave up 7 bases; unmatched junction bases: 9. Germline V gives CDR1 SGHVT, CDR2 SQSDAQ. The CDR3 is 15 residues long. CDR3 region: CASSSGTSGGNEQYF. CDR3 bases: TGTGCCAGCAGCTCTGGGACTAGCGGAGGGAATGAGCAGTACTTC. The whole variable domain, remainder taken from reference TRBV7-4 and TRBJ2-7, is GAGVSQSPRYKVAKRGRDVALRCDSISGHVTLYWYRQTLGQGSEVLTYSQSDAQRDKSGRPSGRFSAERPERSVSTLKIQRTEQGDSAVYLCASSSGTSGGNEQYFGPGTRLTVT.

This clonotype was observed a single time. The gene calls are TRBV18 and TRBJ2-1; D assignment may be TRBD1 or TRBD2 (5 bases each). The CDR3 runs to 15 residues. Germline V CDR1 and CDR2: KGHSH, LQKENI. Trimming removed 2 bases at V and 5 bases at J, with 13 bases between. Here the CDR3 DNA reads TGTGCCAGCTCACCAAGCCGGGACGGAGACAATGAGCAGTTCTTC. It encodes CASSPSRDGDNEQFF.

The gene calls are TRBV7-2 and TRBJ2-7, with 9 bases matching TRBD1. The CDR3 length is 15 residues. Germline V gene sequence: CDR1 SGHTA, CDR2 FQGNSA. The J segment lost 2 bases and the V segment lost 4 bases, leaving 6 bases of the junction unmatched. In DNA form, the CDR3 reads TGTGCCAGCAGCTCGGCCGGGACAGGGCCCTACGAGCAGTACTTC. It specifies CASSSAGTGPYEQYF.

The V call is TRBV4-2, the J call TRBJ2-1; 7 nucleotides agree with TRBD2. Judging by the DNA end, TRBJ2-7 fits better; the J call may be wrong. CDR3 length equals 17 residues. The V gene's germline CDR1 is LGHNA and CDR2 YNFKEQ. CDR3 sequence (DNA): TGTGCCAGCAGCCGGGAGTCCGGCGGGAGCTCCTACAATGAGCAGTACTTC. Translating gives CASSRESGGSSYNEQYF.

The V and J genes are TRBV27 and TRBJ2-5; D possibly matches TRBD1 or TRBD2 (5 bases each). Trimming pared 6 bases from V and 3 bases from J, leaving 14 bases between. CDR3 length: 14 amino acids. Germline V CDR1 and CDR2: MNHEY, SMNVEV (reference sequence). CDR3 protein: CASSLLGEKETQYF. The DNA of the CDR3 is TGTGCCAGCAGCCTTCTGGGGGAGAAAGAGACCCAGTACTTC.

The V call is TRBV6-5, the J call TRBJ2-1; no clear D. Between the trimmed V and J ends, which lost 7 bases and 7 bases, there was a span of 14 bases. Germline V gene lookup returns CDR1 MNHEY and CDR2 SVGAGI. The CDR3 has 13 residues. CDR3 amino acids: CASTHSYGNEQFF. The CDR3 coding sequence is TGTGCCAGCACCCACAGCTACGGGAATGAGCAGTTCTTC.

This clonotype has a handful of counts. In DNA form, the CDR3 reads TGTGCCATCAGTGGGCGGACAGATAGCAATCAGCCCCAGCATTTT. This translates into CAISGRTDSNQPQHF. The rearrangement joins TRBV10-3 to TRBJ1-5; D possibly corresponds to TRBD1 (6 bases). The V and J ends lost 4 bases and 0 bases respectively, with 10 bases between them. Germline lookup yields CDR1 ENHRY and CDR2 SYGVKD. The CDR3 totals 15 residues.

This clonotype came up a few times. The rearrangement joins TRBV5-1 to TRBJ1-5; D is perhaps TRBD1 (6 bases). The CDR3 runs to 15 residues. Germline CDR1 SGHRS, CDR2 YFSETQ. Trimming shortened V by 4 bases and J by 0 bases, and 11 bases separated the two germline ends. The CDR3 region has the DNA TGCGCCAGCAGCGCATCAGGGGATAGCAATCAGCCCCAGCATTTT. This codes for CASSASGDSNQPQHF.

This chain joins TRBV20-1 and TRBJ2-1, with a possible D match to TRBD2 (6 bases). The DNA matches TRBJ2-7 better at its end, which makes the J call doubtful. This CDR3 region has 13 residues. Germline CDR1 DFQATT, CDR2 SNEGSKA (reference sequence). This CDR3 is CSARAGANNEQYF. The CDR3 DNA sequence: TGCAGTGCTAGAGCGGGAGCAAACAATGAGCAGTACTTC.

The V gene is TRBV7-2, the J gene TRBJ2-3; 9 positions match TRBD2. This CDR3 is built from 19 residues. V was pared by 2 bases and J by 2 bases, with 14 bases of the junction left unmatched. Germline assignment: CDR1 SGHTA and CDR2 FQGNSA. The CDR3 loop is CASSLLTGLAWGYTDTQYF. Here the CDR3 DNA reads TGTGCCAGCAGCTTATTGACGGGACTAGCCTGGGGTTACACAGATACGCAGTATTTT. The variable domain in full, completed from reference TRBV7-2 and TRBJ2-3, reads GAGVSQSPSNKVTEKGKDVELRCDPISGHTALYWYRQSLGQGLEFLIYFQGNSAPDKSGLPSDRFSAERTGGSVSTLTIQRTQQEDSAVYLCASSLLTGLAWGYTDTQYFGPGTRLTVL.

The CDR3 DNA follows: TGCGCCAGCAGCTTGAGGACGGGAGATGGCACCGGGGAGCTGTTTTTT. Translating it yields CASSLRTGDGTGELFF. The chain has TRBV5-1 and TRBJ2-2, with a tentative D call TRBD2 (6 bases). Germline V gene lookup returns CDR1 SGHRS and CDR2 YFSETQ. CDR3 length: 16 residues. V lost 1 base and J 4 bases, leaving 14 bases between the germline ends.

This clonotype was counted many times. This chain connects TRBV29-1 to TRBJ2-3, with TRBD1 matching 8 bases. CDR3 length equals 14 residues. Germline V gives CDR1 SQVTM, CDR2 ANQGSEA. The V gene end was trimmed by 5 bases and the J gene end by 1 base; junction bases not matched to a gene: 5. The CDR3 nucleotides are TGCAGCGTTCCTCCGGGACAGGGCACAGATACGCAGTATTTT. This codes for CSVPPGQGTDTQYF.

The rearrangement uses TRBV20-1 and TRBJ2-7; D is unresolved. Germline assignment: CDR1 DFQATT and CDR2 SNEGSKA (reference sequence). The CDR3 runs to 10 residues. V was clipped by 6 bases and J by 6 bases, with 9 bases between them. CDR3 DNA sequence: TGCAGTGCCACGCTAGTCGAGCAGTACTTC. Translation gives CSATLVEQYF.

Turning to this clonotype: Since a much larger clone is just one base distant, this may be a read error. V and J are TRBV9 and TRBJ2-1, with 7 bases aligning to TRBD2. The CDR3 extends over 14 amino acids. The germline V gene encodes CDR1 SGDLS and CDR2 YYNGEE. For the CDR3, the DNA is TGTGCCAGCGGCGTAGCCTACCGGGGGGATGAGCAGTTCTTC. Translating gives CASGVAYRGDEQFF.

The rearrangement joins TRBV9 to TRBJ2-3; 9 positions match TRBD2. This CDR3 is built from 17 residues. Germline CDR1 is SGDLS and CDR2 is YYNGEE. With V trimmed by 0 bases and J by 6 bases, 11 bases remained unmatched. In DNA, the CDR3 is TGTGCCAGCAGCGTAGATCCAGCGGGGGGATTGTCGGATACGCAGTATTTT. This translates into CASSVDPAGGLSDTQYF.

This clonotype was counted only a few times. CDR3 sequence reads: CASSARLDADTQYF. The CDR3 DNA follows: TGTGCCAGCAGCGCCCGACTAGACGCAGATACGCAGTATTTT. This rearrangement joins TRBV9 to TRBJ2-3, with a tentative D call TRBD2 (6 bases). CDR3 length: 14 residues. V was clipped by 3 bases and J by 4 bases, with 12 bases between them. The germline CDR1 and CDR2 sequences are SGDLS and YYNGEE.

This clonotype was detected only a few times. This chain connects TRBV7-9 to TRBJ1-6; D perhaps matches TRBD1 (6 bases). This CDR3 is 16 amino acids long. Trimming removed 5 bases from V and 7 bases from J, with 18 bases in between. Germline CDR1 reads SEHNR; CDR2 reads FQNEAQ (reference sequence). The CDR3 region is CASSQPGQGTNSPLHF. CDR3 DNA: TGTGCCAGCAGCCAACCCGGTCAGGGGACGAATTCACCCCTCCACTTT.